The 4 T cell receptor beta chains reported below all come from one sample, sequenced in a study of blood T cell repertoires in COVID-19. Measured with immunoSEQ multiplex PCR; TCRdb has only the in-frame clones, and not every one. The table lists about 270,000 clones, about nine tenths of them singletons. The sample was peripheral blood. The receptors were gathered from a woman aged 25 to 45 with COVID-19, enrolled during active disease.

This clone appeared a single time. The chain links TRBV18 to TRBJ2-3; 14 bases are shared with TRBD2. This CDR3 spans 18 amino acids. Trimming removed 3 bases from V and 3 bases from J; junction bases left unmatched: 8. Per germline, CDR1 KGHSH and CDR2 LQKENI. The CDR3 loop is CASSPRTSGGWMTDTQYF. CDR3 DNA sequence: TGTGCCAGCTCACCTCGGACTAGCGGGGGGTGGATGACAGATACGCAGTATTTT.

The chain combines TRBV18 with TRBJ1-1, with a possible D match to TRBD1 (6 bases). Germline loops: CDR1 KGHSH, CDR2 LQKENI. V lost 3 bases and J 3 bases, leaving 11 bases between the germline ends. The CDR3 runs to 14 residues. The CDR3 spells CASSPLRQDTEAFF. The CDR3 nucleotides read TGTGCCAGCTCACCCCTGCGACAGGACACTGAAGCTTTCTTT.

The chain is built from TRBV7-6 and TRBJ2-2; TRBD1 agrees at 8 bases. This CDR3 spans 13 amino acids. The trim removed 5 bases at V and 7 bases at J, leaving 3 bases unmatched. From germline, CDR1 is SGHVS and CDR2 FNYEAQ. The chain's CDR3 is CASSATGVGELFF. In DNA, the CDR3 is TGTGCCAGCAGCGCGACAGGGGTCGGGGAGCTGTTTTTT.

The J gene is TRBJ1-1, the V gene TRBV29-1; 7 bases map to TRBD1. J lost 0 bases, V lost 1 base, and 5 bases had no gene match. Germline V gives CDR1 SQVTM, CDR2 ANQGSEA. The CDR3 loop spans 15 amino acids. In DNA form, the CDR3 reads TGCAGCGTTGAAGCTAACAGGGGCATGAACACTGAAGCTTTCTTT. Translation: CSVEANRGMNTEAFF.